This TCR beta chain was identified during a study of radiation and T cells in renal cell carcinoma. Unmatched junction bases numbered 8, after V lost 2 bases and J lost 5 bases. Germline CDR1 and CDR2: GTSNPN and SVGIG (reference sequence). CDR3 length equals 15 residues. This clone has a single count. Time point in this sample: blood 2 weeks post-SBRT. Treatment given: 15 Gy SBRT to primary tumor, nephrectomy 4 weeks later. Data came from immunoSEQ multiplex PCR; TCRdb stores just in-frame clones and leaves some out. Of about 120,000 clones in the sample, 81% were seen once. Material: blood, obtained from a patient whose treatment included radiotherapy and nephrectomy. The receptor's source is a man aged 45-60 years with renal cell carcinoma. The rearrangement uses TRBV30 and TRBJ2-5, with 10 nucleotides matching TRBD2. The CDR3 reads CAWSPLAGWGETQYF. DNA of the CDR3: TGTGCCTGGAGTCCACTAGCGGGGTGGGGGGAGACCCAGTACTTC.